The 24 T cell receptor beta chains reported below all come from one sample, sequenced in a study of beta chain features in type 1 diabetes (dated by TCRdb to between 2017 and 2018). Library preparation was by the immunoSEQ multiplex PCR assay. The entire isolated RNA was reverse transcribed using the High Capacity cDNA Reverse Transcription Kit, and thus expressed TCRB transcripts were sequenced. TCRdb limited this immuneACCESS table to in-frame rearrangements with V and J called. A share of clones is missing; checked studies link under half to unresolved V genes, and the rest is unexplained. The sample records hundreds of thousands of clones, 15% of which are singletons. About 0.086% of the sample comes from the top ten. The sequencing sample was made of naive CD4+ T cells from blood. According to the study, the label for this sample's cell subset or site signals: true naive CD4+ T cells. The receptors shown here come from a man aged 18 to 30 in good health.

This clone has a handful of counts. The chain carries TRBV9 and TRBJ2-5, with 10 bases aligning to TRBD1. The CDR3 is made up of 16 amino acids. Losses at the gene ends were 4 bases for V and 6 bases for J; bases not matched to a gene: 12. Germline values: CDR1 SGDLS, CDR2 YYNGEE. For the CDR3, the DNA is TGTGCCAGCAGCCCAGGACAGGGGGTCATGGTAAAGACCCAGTACTTC. It specifies CASSPGQGVMVKTQYF.

The sample holds a few counts of this clone. This chain links TRBV29-1 with TRBJ2-5, with 8 positions matching TRBD2. V was pared by 7 bases and J by 4 bases, with 8 bases of the junction left unmatched. The CDR3 has 13 residues. Per germline, CDR1 SQVTM and CDR2 ANQGSEA. The CDR3 loop reads CSAPWTSPETQYF. Here the CDR3 DNA reads TGCAGCGCCCCCTGGACTAGCCCAGAGACCCAGTACTTC.

This clone showed up just a few times. This chain joins TRBV11-2 and TRBJ2-1, with D unresolved. V was clipped by 0 bases and J by 2 bases, with 8 bases between them. Germline CDR1 and CDR2: SGHAT and FQNNGV. The CDR3 spans 15 residues. Here the CDR3 DNA reads TGTGCCAGCAGCTTAGACCAGACTCCCTACAATGAGCAGTTCTTC. Translation: CASSLDQTPYNEQFF.

This clone came up a few times. The chain is built from TRBV28 and TRBJ2-5; 7 nucleotides agree with TRBD1. V gave up 4 bases and J gave up 2 bases; unmatched junction bases: 7. This CDR3 is 15 amino acids long. The germline gives CDR1 MDHEN, CDR2 SYDVKM. The CDR3 DNA follows: TGTGCCAGCAGTTCCGCCGGGACAGTTCAAGAGACCCAGTACTTC. Protein product: CASSSAGTVQETQYF.

The rearrangement uses TRBV25-1 and TRBJ2-7; D is possibly TRBD1 (5 bases). V was trimmed by 1 base and J by 2 bases, leaving 15 bases between them. Germline V gives CDR1 MGHDK, CDR2 SYGVNS. The CDR3 length is 16 residues. The CDR3 region has the DNA TGTGCCAGCAGTGAATTAGAGACAGTCAAGACCTACGAGCAGTACTTC. It encodes CASSELETVKTYEQYF.

This clone occurred a few times. The gene calls are TRBV6-5 and TRBJ1-6; 7 nucleotides agree with TRBD1. CDR3 size: 13 residues. Trimming cost V 8 bases and J 7 bases; bases outside gene matches: 5. Germline values: CDR1 MNHEY, CDR2 SVGAGI. CDR3 loop: CASGDRENSPLHF. In nucleotides, the CDR3 is TGTGCCAGCGGAGACAGGGAGAATTCACCCCTCCACTTT.

The sample holds a few counts of this clone. The CDR3 DNA sequence: TGTGCCAGCAGTGAACAGGGGTCCCCCCAGGAGACCCAGTACTTC. Translation: CASSEQGSPQETQYF. The J gene is TRBJ2-5, the V gene TRBV2, with TRBD1 as a possible D gene (6 bases). The CDR3 covers 15 residues. Germline-derived CDR1 and CDR2 are SNHLY and FYNNEI. The V end lost 2 bases, the J end lost 5 bases, and 15 bases lay between the germline ends.

This clone was seen more than once but under ten times. The CDR3, as DNA: TGCGCCAGCAGCTTGCAGGCAGAAGGCTACACCTTC. It codes for CASSLQAEGYTF. The rearrangement joins TRBV5-1 to TRBJ1-2; D gene unclear. CDR3 length equals 12 residues. Trimming pared 1 base from V and 8 bases from J, leaving 9 bases between. The germline V gene encodes CDR1 SGHRS and CDR2 YFSETQ. Variable domain in full (rest from reference TRBV5-1 and TRBJ1-2): KAGVTQTPRYLIKTRGQQVTLSCSPISGHRSVSWYQQTPGQGLQFLFEYFSETQRNKGNFPGRFSGRQFSNSRSEMNVSTLELGDSALYLCASSLQAEGYTFGSGTRLTVV.

This clone appeared a few times. The chain has TRBV7-2 and TRBJ2-3; possibly TRBD1 or TRBD2 for D (5 bases each). The CDR3 length is 16 residues. Germline loops: CDR1 SGHTA, CDR2 FQGNSA. Trimming removed 4 bases from V and 4 bases from J, with 18 bases in between. CDR3: CASSSRRGGSADTQYF. In nucleotides, the CDR3 is TGTGCCAGCAGCTCGAGGCGTGGGGGTTCGGCAGATACGCAGTATTTT.

The rearrangement joins TRBV6-5 to TRBJ1-1; 11 bases map to TRBD1. The germline gives CDR1 MNHEY, CDR2 SVGAGI. The CDR3 extends over 15 amino acids. J lost 3 bases, V lost 6 bases, and 6 bases had no gene match. The CDR3 here is CASRDRGHWDTEAFF. CDR3 nucleotides: TGTGCCAGCAGGGACAGGGGGCACTGGGACACTGAAGCTTTCTTT.

The table lists this clone with a few counts. This chain links TRBV27 with TRBJ1-4; 7 positions match TRBD1. CDR3 length equals 16 residues. V dropped 5 bases and J dropped 8; count of bases not matched to a gene: 14. Per germline, CDR1 MNHEY and CDR2 SMNVEV (reference sequence). The CDR3 reads CASSLHPTGRLEKLFF. DNA of the CDR3: TGTGCCAGCAGTCTTCACCCGACAGGGCGCCTAGAAAAACTGTTTTTT.

This clone was seen only a few times. Additional DNA sequences in this sample encode the identical CDR3. This chain joins TRBV6-5 and TRBJ1-3; D ambiguous. Germline CDR1 is MNHEY and CDR2 is SVGAGI. The CDR3 spans 14 residues. Trimming pared 0 bases from V and 0 bases from J, leaving 3 bases between. Here the CDR3 reads CASSYSTSGNTIYF. The CDR3 DNA is TGTGCCAGCAGTTACTCAACCTCTGGAAACACCATATATTTT.

This clone was seen a few times. The chain links TRBV29-1 to TRBJ1-2, with 7 bases matching TRBD1. The CDR3 has 14 residues. Germline-derived CDR1 and CDR2 are SQVTM and ANQGSEA. The V and J ends lost 6 bases and 0 bases, in that order; junction bases with no gene match: 7. This CDR3 is CSVPTGMTNYGYTF. CDR3 DNA: TGCAGCGTACCGACAGGGATGACTAACTATGGCTACACCTTC.

This clone was counted between two and nine times. This chain uses TRBV19 with TRBJ2-2; D gene unclear. Trimming removed 4 bases at V and 1 base at J, with 7 bases between. The CDR3 totals 14 residues. From germline, CDR1 is LNHDA and CDR2 SQIVND (reference sequence). The CDR3 loop is CASSTGLNTGELFF. The CDR3 region has the DNA TGTGCCAGTAGTACCGGTCTGAACACCGGGGAGCTGTTTTTT.

This clone was seen more than once but under ten times. This sample includes further DNA sequences coding for the same CDR3. The CDR3 here is CASSLEGYGYTF. In DNA form, the CDR3 reads TGTGCCAGCAGTTTGGAGGGGTATGGCTACACCTTC. The rearrangement joins TRBV28 to TRBJ1-2; D possibly corresponds to TRBD1 (5 bases). The CDR3 is 12 residues long. Germline V gene data show CDR1 as MDHEN and CDR2 as SYDVKM. Deletions cut 3 bases from V and 5 bases from J, with 7 bases between.

This clone was found a few times. The chain links TRBV5-6 to TRBJ2-5, with TRBD1 identical over 7 bases. Trimming removed 1 base from V and 2 bases from J; junction bases left unmatched: 8. Germline assignment: CDR1 SGHDT and CDR2 YYEEEE. CDR3 length: 16 residues. As DNA, the CDR3 is TGTGCCAGCAGCTTGAGGTCTACAGGGGAACAAGAGACCCAGTACTTC. Amino acid sequence: CASSLRSTGEQETQYF.

This rearrangement joins TRBV25-1 to TRBJ2-5; TRBD1 matches 7 bases. Germline loops: CDR1 MGHDK, CDR2 SYGVNS. The CDR3 has 15 residues. Trimming at V came to 3 bases and at J to 4 bases, leaving 8 bases not matched to a gene. The CDR3 DNA is TGTGCCAGCAGTGATAGGGGGCTAGCTGCAGAGACCCAGTACTTC. It encodes CASSDRGLAAETQYF.

The rearrangement joins TRBV30 to TRBJ1-3; 7 bases are a match to TRBD1. V lost 0 bases to trimming and J lost 6 bases; unmatched junction nucleotides: 11. Germline CDR1 and CDR2: GTSNPN and SVGIG (reference sequence). The CDR3 sequence is 16 residues long. CDR3 residues: CAWSVWPRGPTNTIYF. CDR3 nucleotide sequence: TGTGCCTGGAGTGTGTGGCCGAGGGGGCCCACAAACACCATATATTTT. Full variable domain (missing parts from reference TRBV30 and TRBJ1-3): SQTIHQWPATLVQPVGSPLSLECTVEGTSNPNLYWYRQAAGRGLQLLFYSVGIGQISSEVPQNLSASRPQDRQFILSSKKLLLSDSGFYLCAWSVWPRGPTNTIYFGEGSWLTVV.

The chain uses TRBV4-1 and TRBJ2-4; no reliable D call. Germline values: CDR1 MGHRA, CDR2 YSYEKL. This CDR3 contains 16 residues. V gave up 3 bases and J gave up 0 bases, with 12 bases separating them. The DNA of the CDR3 is TGCGCCAGCAGCCAGAGACTGGTGCTAGCCAAAAACATTCAGTACTTC. Protein product: CASSQRLVLAKNIQYF.

This clone was picked up a small number of times. This rearrangement joins TRBV7-3 to TRBJ2-1, with 11 bases that match TRBD2. Germline-derived CDR1 and CDR2 are SGHTA and FQGTGA. This CDR3 comprises 15 residues. J lost 7 bases, V lost 5 bases, and 7 bases had no gene match. The CDR3 loop reads CASSEGRLAGNEQFF. CDR3 DNA: TGTGCCAGCAGCGAAGGTAGACTAGCGGGGAATGAGCAGTTCTTC. The variable domain in full, completed from reference TRBV7-3 and TRBJ2-1, reads GAGVSQTPSNKVTEKGKYVELRCDPISGHTALYWYRQSLGQGPEFLIYFQGTGAADDSGLPNDRFFAVRPEGSVSTLKIQRTERGDSAVYLCASSEGRLAGNEQFFGPGTRLTVL.

The V call is TRBV29-1, the J call TRBJ2-3; perhaps TRBD1 as D (6 bases). The CDR3 spans 14 residues. Germline CDR1 is SQVTM and CDR2 is ANQGSEA. The germline V and J ends were trimmed by 6 bases and 0 bases, with 13 bases remaining between them. CDR3 nucleotides: TGCAGCGTAGCCGAGGGACAAAGCACAGATACGCAGTATTTT. This sequence encodes CSVAEGQSTDTQYF.

This sequence joins TRBV28 and TRBJ1-2, with D maybe TRBD1 (6 bases). The length of the CDR3 is 15 residues. Germline V lookup: CDR1 MDHEN, CDR2 SYDVKM. V shed 5 bases and J shed 1 base, with 14 bases lying between them. The CDR3 reads CASSTQGGSNYGYTF. The CDR3 region has the DNA TGTGCCAGCAGTACACAGGGTGGGAGTAACTATGGCTACACCTTC.

V gene TRBV28 combines with J gene TRBJ1-2, with unresolved D. Germline-derived CDR1 and CDR2 are MDHEN and SYDVKM. The CDR3 length is 15 residues. V lost 2 bases and J lost 10, with 20 bases in between. The CDR3 nucleotides read TGTGCCAGCAGTTTACCCAGGACCCTAAGGATCGTCTACACCTTC. The encoded protein is CASSLPRTLRIVYTF.

This clone appeared a few times. The sample holds other DNA sequences that translate to the same CDR3. The chain recombines TRBV28 with TRBJ1-5, with D unresolved. The CDR3 length is 11 residues. V shed 5 bases and J shed 4 bases, with 3 bases lying between them. CDR1 MDHEN and CDR2 SYDVKM come from the germline V gene. CDR3 loop: CASSPNQPQHF. CDR3 bases: TGTGCCAGCAGTCCTAATCAGCCCCAGCATTTT.